These 6 T cell receptor beta chains came from one sample sequenced in a study of shared clonotypes between healthy human individuals. TCRdb's copy holds only in-frame clones and misses some; the assay was immunoSEQ multiplex PCR. The sample carries some 500,000 clones, about 96% recorded once. The specimen sequenced was naive CD4+ T cells sorted from blood. Subset: CD45RA+ positively selected. These receptors were taken from a woman under 40 in good health.

V and J are TRBV28 and TRBJ2-7, with D unresolved. In germline, CDR1 is MDHEN, CDR2 SYDVKM. V was trimmed by 6 bases and J by 4 bases, leaving 13 bases between them. The CDR3 is 13 amino acids. The CDR3 spells CASRRTHPYEQYF. The CDR3 nucleotides read TGTGCCAGCAGACGGACCCACCCTTACGAGCAGTACTTC.

The rearrangement links TRBV19 to TRBJ1-5; D call uncertain. Germline lookup yields CDR1 LNHDA and CDR2 SQIVND (reference sequence). This CDR3 contains 14 residues. V lost 0 bases, J lost 0 bases, and 3 bases lay in between. This CDR3 is CASSIEDSNQPQHF. The CDR3, as DNA: TGTGCCAGTAGTATAGAGGATAGCAATCAGCCCCAGCATTTT.

J is TRBJ2-7 and V is TRBV5-1; the match to TRBD2 covers 9 bases. CDR3 length equals 15 residues. The germline CDR1 and CDR2 sequences are SGHRS and YFSETQ. J gave up 2 bases and V 4 bases, and 7 bases lay outside the gene matches. CDR3 protein: CASSELSSGTYEQYF. CDR3 coding DNA: TGCGCCAGCAGCGAGCTTTCTAGCGGGACCTACGAGCAGTACTTC.

This clone was observed a single time. This chain uses TRBV5-4 with TRBJ2-1; TRBD2 might be the D (6 bases). This CDR3 contains 14 residues. The V gene's germline CDR1 is SGHNT and CDR2 YYREEE (reference sequence). Between the trimmed V and J ends, which lost 2 bases and 9 bases, there was a span of 15 bases. CDR3 residues: CASSFPGARVEQFF. The CDR3 DNA is TGTGCCAGCAGCTTCCCGGGAGCAAGGGTTGAGCAGTTCTTC.

This chain links TRBV6-6 with TRBJ2-5; 8 bases agree with TRBD2. The DNA end is a closer match to TRBJ2-7, so the J assignment may be wrong. The germline V gene encodes CDR1 MNHNY and CDR2 SVGAGI (reference sequence). The length of the CDR3 is 14 residues. The chain's CDR3 is CASRLSGSSYEQYF. The CDR3 region has the DNA TGTGCCAGCAGACTCAGCGGGAGCTCCTACGAGCAGTACTTC.

This chain joins TRBV27 and TRBJ2-5, with TRBD2 identical over 7 bases. CDR1 and CDR2 (germline): MNHEY, SMNVEV (reference sequence). CDR3 size: 13 residues. J gave up 8 bases and V 6 bases, and 9 bases lay outside the gene matches. The CDR3 DNA reads TGTGCCAGCAGCCCGCGGGAGTCTGAAACCCAGTACTTC. It translates to CASSPRESETQYF.